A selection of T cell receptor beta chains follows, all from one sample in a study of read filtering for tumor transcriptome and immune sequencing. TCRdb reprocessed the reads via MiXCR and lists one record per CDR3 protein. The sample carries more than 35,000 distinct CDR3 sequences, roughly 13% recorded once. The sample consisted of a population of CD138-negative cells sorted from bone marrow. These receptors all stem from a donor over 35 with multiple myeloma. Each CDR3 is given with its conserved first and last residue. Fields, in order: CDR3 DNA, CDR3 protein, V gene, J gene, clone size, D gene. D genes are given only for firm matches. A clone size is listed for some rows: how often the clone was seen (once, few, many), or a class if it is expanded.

TGTGCCAGCAAGGGGAGCAATCAGCCCCAGCATTTT	CASKGSNQPQHF	TRBV6-2/TRBV6-3	TRBJ1-5	-	-
TGTGCCACCCGTCAGGGCTACAATGAGCAGTTCTTC	CATRQGYNEQFF	TRBV7-9	TRBJ2-1	many	-
TGCGCCAGCAGCTCCGGGACGGTTTACGAGCAGTACTTC	CASSSGTVYEQYF	TRBV5-1	TRBJ2-7	many	-
TGTGCCAGCAGAGCTACAGGGGGGGTCTATGGCTACACCTTC	CASRATGGVYGYTF	TRBV2	TRBJ1-2	many	TRBD1
TGTGCCAGCAGTTTCAACAGGGACCAGCCCCAGCATTTT	CASSFNRDQPQHF	TRBV12-3/TRBV12-4	TRBJ1-5	many	-
TGCAGTGCTAGAGATGTCCAGCGGGAGTGGGTCGAGCAGTACTTC	CSARDVQREWVEQYF	TRBV20-1	TRBJ2-7	many	TRBD2
TGTGCCAGCAGCCTGAGGACAGGGAACACCGGGGAGCTGTTTTTT	CASSLRTGNTGELFF	TRBV7-2	TRBJ2-2	many	TRBD1
TGTGCCAGCAGCCCGACAGGGTATCCCCACGAGCAGTACTTC	CASSPTGYPHEQYF	TRBV6-2/TRBV6-3	TRBJ2-7	many	TRBD1
TGTGCCACCAGTGCCGGAGAGAATAGCAATCAGCCCCAGCATTTT	CATSAGENSNQPQHF	TRBV24-1	TRBJ1-5	many	-
TGTGCCAGCAGTTTGTTAGGACTTGCTCACAATGAGCAGTTCTTC	CASSLLGLAHNEQFF	TRBV12-3/TRBV12-4	TRBJ2-1	many	-
TGCAGCGTTGAAGGGAGAATGAACACTGAAGCTTTCTTT	CSVEGRMNTEAFF	TRBV29-1	TRBJ1-1	many	-
TGTGCCAGCTCTCAGGGGCTGAACACTGAAGCTTTCTTT	CASSQGLNTEAFF	TRBV18	TRBJ1-1	many	-
TGCAGCGTTATACAGGGTTCAGAGACCCAGTACTTC	CSVIQGSETQYF	TRBV29-1	TRBJ2-5	many	-
TGTGCCAGCAGTTACTCACCCGGCAGAGCTAACTATGGCTACACCTTC	CASSYSPGRANYGYTF	TRBV6-5	TRBJ1-2	many	-
TGTGCCAGCAGTCCTGGGAATATAGAGGGCAATCAGCCCCAGCATTTT	CASSPGNIEGNQPQHF	TRBV9	TRBJ1-5	many	-
TGTGCCAGCAGTTTGGTCGGCACAGATACGCAGTATTTT	CASSLVGTDTQYF	TRBV28	TRBJ2-3	many	-
TGTGCCTGGAGTGTACACCTGAACACTGAAGCTTTCTTT	CAWSVHLNTEAFF	TRBV30	TRBJ1-1	many	-
TGTGCCAGCAGAACGGACGGGGGTAGGGGTCAGCCCCAGCATTTT	CASRTDGGRGQPQHF	TRBV27	TRBJ1-5	many	-
TGCGCCAGCAGCTACGGTTCTTATGGCGGGGAGCTGTTTTTT	CASSYGSYGGELFF	TRBV5-1	TRBJ2-2	many	-
TGCGCCAGCAGGCTCCCCGGGAGGGGATTCGAGCAGTACTTC	CASRLPGRGFEQYF	TRBV10-1	TRBJ2-7	many	TRBD2
TGCGCCAGCAGCTTGGGACTAGTTGGCACCGGGGAGCTGTTTTTT	CASSLGLVGTGELFF	TRBV5-1	TRBJ2-2	-	-
TGTGCCAGTAGTATTACGGATTATGGCTACACCTTC	CASSITDYGYTF	TRBV19	TRBJ1-2	many	-
TGTGCCAGCAGTGAAGAGAGGATAGATAATCAGCCCCAGCATTTT	CASSEERIDNQPQHF	TRBV2	TRBJ1-5	many	-
TGTGCCAGCAGCCCGAAACCCTCTATGAACACTGAAGCTTTCTTT	CASSPKPSMNTEAFF	TRBV7-2	TRBJ1-1	few	-
TGCAGTGCTAAGGGACTAGCGGGCTCCTACGAGCAGTACTTC	CSAKGLAGSYEQYF	TRBV20-1	TRBJ2-7	-	TRBD2
TGTGCCAGTAAGTCGGCTGGGGCCAACGTCCTGACCTTC	CASKSAGANVLTF	TRBV19	TRBJ2-6	-	-
TGTGCCTTGGGACAGGCGTCACAAGAGACCCAGTACTTC	CALGQASQETQYF	TRBV7-9	TRBJ2-5	many	TRBD1
TGTGCCAGCAGTGAAGATGCGGGGGCGAACACTGAAGCTTTCTTT	CASSEDAGANTEAFF	TRBV2	TRBJ1-1	many	-
TGCAGTGCCACTAGCGGAGGGGAAGATACGCAGTATTTT	CSATSGGEDTQYF	TRBV20-1	TRBJ2-3	many	TRBD2
TGTGCCAGCAGCTTATATCTAGCGGGAGGGCCTGGTGAGCAGTACTTC	CASSLYLAGGPGEQYF	TRBV7-6	TRBJ2-7	few	TRBD2
TGTGCCAGCAGCCAGGGTTTGGGAGAGACCCAGTACTTC	CASSQGLGETQYF	TRBV11-2	TRBJ2-5	many	-
TGTGCCAGCATACGAACAGACGACTACGAGCAGTACTTC	CASIRTDDYEQYF	TRBV25-1	TRBJ2-7	many	-
TGTGCCACCAGTGATTCGGGACAGTTCACCGGGGAGCTGTTTTTT	CATSDSGQFTGELFF	TRBV24-1	TRBJ2-2	many	TRBD1
TGTGCCAGCAAGTTGATGGTTAGCACAGGTACGCAGTATTTT	CASKLMVSTGTQYF	TRBV28	TRBJ2-3	few	-
TGCAGCGTTGGGCTAAGAGCTAACTATGGCTACACCTTC	CSVGLRANYGYTF	TRBV29-1	TRBJ1-2	many	-
TGTGCCAGCAGCTTATCTGGCAATGAGCAGTTCTTC	CASSLSGNEQFF	TRBV7-3	TRBJ2-1	many	-
TGTGCCAGCCCCCCGGACAGCAACTATGGCTACACCTTC	CASPPDSNYGYTF	TRBV19	TRBJ1-2	-	-
TGTGCCAGCAGCTTGGTGGGAATCCACGAGCAGTACTTC	CASSLVGIHEQYF	TRBV5-6	TRBJ2-7	many	-
TGCAGTGCCTTCCGTTTTGGGACCCAGTACTTC	CSAFRFGTQYF	TRBV20-1	TRBJ2-5	many	-
TGTGCCAGCAGCTACTCGACAGGGGTGGGGGAAAAACTGTTTTTT	CASSYSTGVGEKLFF	TRBV7-2	TRBJ1-4	many	TRBD1
TGTGCCAGCAGACCTACGGGAAGCCATACAGATACGCAGTATTTT	CASRPTGSHTDTQYF	TRBV7-9	TRBJ2-3	many	-
TGTGCCAGCAGTCCACAGGGGCCTGAGCAGTTCTTC	CASSPQGPEQFF	TRBV12-3/TRBV12-4	TRBJ2-1	many	TRBD1
TGTACCAGCAGCTTAGTGGCAGGGACCTACGAGCAGTACTTC	CTSSLVAGTYEQYF	TRBV7-2	TRBJ2-7	-	-
TGTGCCACCAGTGACGGGGGGGTTGTGGAGACCCAGGACTTC	CATSDGGVVETQDF	TRBV24-1	TRBJ2-5	-	TRBD2